The T cell receptor (beta chain) described here comes from a study of blood T cell repertoires in COVID-19. Overall study context: Italy, Spain and the United States were the sources of the convalescent and acute COVID-19 samples. The analysed material was cDNA or gDNA that came from T cells, B-cell-depleted T cells, or PBMCs.

Per the authors' pipeline: Researchers report that nucleated cell counts were estimated from reference gene primer amplification. Sequencing was performed with immunoSEQ multiplex PCR; in TCRdb, only in-frame clones are kept and a portion is missing. The V and J calls and clone size are taken from that table; D and trimming were inferred from the DNA. The sample has about 42,000 clones, roughly 90% seen once. V gave up 2 bases and J gave up 5 bases; unmatched junction bases: 9. Looked up from germline, CDR1 is SGHTA and CDR2 is FQGNSA. The CDR3 loop spans 16 amino acids. The gene calls are TRBV7-2 and TRBJ2-7, with TRBD1 matching over 10 bases. The sample comprised peripheral blood. The sequence came from a human donor in a cohort sampled during active COVID-19. CDR3 loop: CASSLTWDRGINEQYF. In nucleotides, the CDR3 is TGTGCCAGCAGCTTAACCTGGGACAGGGGTATTAACGAGCAGTACTTC.